This paragraph reports one T cell receptor (beta chain). Its antigen is not identified. The data stem from a study of blood T cells in healthy people across ages. CDR3 length: 16 residues. Unmatched junction bases numbered 17, after V lost 10 bases and J lost 5 bases. Germline V gene lookup returns CDR1 MDHEN and CDR2 SYDVKM. Study-wide points: Age brought a roughly linear fall in TCR beta diversity measured per million T cells.

A J-beta primer mix and a sample-barcoded 5' primer were used in a second PCR of roughly 7 to 12 cycles. TCRdb itself ran the 5' RACE reads through MiXCR, one entry per CDR3 protein. Of 700,000 to 900,000 distinct CDR3 sequences listed, around 24% are singletons. The sample also formed part of further work on T cells of mothers and their children. That report adds: At a sensitivity of approximately 100 clones per million clonotypes, no persistent microchimeric T cell clones appeared.

The receptor was isolated from a boy aged 10-17 years in good health. V is TRBV28 and J is TRBJ2-3; 8 positions agree with TRBD2. Sequenced sample: blood. The CDR3 is CANRLGRGGAGDTQYF. The CDR3 nucleotides read TGTGCCAACAGACTTGGTCGGGGGGGCGCAGGAGATACGCAGTATTTT.